The following is a TCR beta chain sequence with its context. The sample comes from a study of control samples from healthy donors and cancer patients. Looked up from germline, CDR1 is SGHTA and CDR2 is FQGNSA. The CDR3 is made up of 12 amino acids. Trimming took off 4 bases at V and 0 bases at J, with 4 bases between the two ends. Clones were read by immunoSEQ multiplex PCR, and TCRdb kept only the in-frame ones, dropping some. This sample has roughly 76,000 clones, with 93% found just once. The sequencing sample was made of PBMCs. This receptor was identified in a woman in her forties with lung cancer. The chain joins TRBV7-2 to TRBJ2-7; D gene uncertain. CDR3 sequence (DNA): TGTGCCAGCAGCTATATCTCCTACGAGCAGTACTTC. Protein: CASSYISYEQYF. Full variable domain (remainder filled in from reference TRBV7-2 and TRBJ2-7): GAGVSQSPSNKVTEKGKDVELRCDPISGHTALYWYRQSLGQGLEFLIYFQGNSAPDKSGLPSDRFSAERTGGSVSTLTIQRTQQEDSAVYLCASSYISYEQYFGPGTRLTVT.